These T cell receptor beta chains were read from a single sample in a study of identical twins. TCRdb reprocessed the 5' RACE reads with MiXCR, giving one entry per CDR3 protein. The table lists a few hundred thousand distinct CDR3 sequences, just under 10% of them singletons. The sample was also reused in another study, on yellow fever vaccine responses in identical twins.

Sequenced material: PBMCs. The receptors derive from a woman under 30 in good health. Both conserved end residues are part of each CDR3. Each record gives: J gene, D gene, clone size, V gene, CDR3 protein, CDR3 DNA. The D gene is left open where the match is weak. Only part of the rows carry a size: once, few, many, or a class if the clone is expanded.

j_call: TRBJ2-1; d_call: TRBD2; clone_size: few; v_call: TRBV6-1; cdr3_aa: CASSALAGGSSYNEQFF; cdr3_nt: TGTGCCAGCAGTGCCCTAGCGGGAGGGTCCTCGTACAATGAGCAGTTCTTC
j_call: TRBJ2-1; d_call: TRBD2; clone_size: many; v_call: TRBV27; cdr3_aa: CASSYLLAGGYNEQFF; cdr3_nt: TGTGCCAGCAGTTACCTCCTAGCGGGGGGGTACAATGAGCAGTTCTTC
j_call: TRBJ2-1; d_call: .; clone_size: .; v_call: TRBV9; cdr3_aa: CASSLYLSGSYNEQFF; cdr3_nt: TGTGCCAGCAGCCTTTACCTCTCTGGGTCGTACAATGAGCAGTTCTTC
j_call: TRBJ2-7; d_call: TRBD2; clone_size: many; v_call: TRBV10-3; cdr3_aa: CAISELAGSYEQYF; cdr3_nt: TGTGCCATCAGTGAGCTAGCGGGATCCTACGAGCAGTACTTC
j_call: TRBJ1-5; d_call: TRBD1; clone_size: .; v_call: TRBV7-9; cdr3_aa: CASSSDRAQPQHF; cdr3_nt: TGTGCCAGCAGCTCGGACAGGGCTCAGCCCCAGCATTTT
j_call: TRBJ1-1; d_call: .; clone_size: .; v_call: TRBV15; cdr3_aa: CATSTPGYPMNTEAFF; cdr3_nt: TGTGCCACCAGCACTCCAGGCTACCCCATGAACACTGAAGCTTTCTTT
j_call: TRBJ2-3; d_call: .; clone_size: many; v_call: TRBV4-3; cdr3_aa: CASSQYSMGDTSTDTQYF; cdr3_nt: TGCGCCAGCAGCCAATATAGCATGGGCGACACTAGCACAGATACGCAGTATTTT
j_call: TRBJ2-7; d_call: .; clone_size: many; v_call: TRBV28; cdr3_aa: CASSRTATYEQYF; cdr3_nt: TGTGCCAGCAGTCGGACAGCCACCTACGAGCAGTACTTC
j_call: TRBJ2-7; d_call: .; clone_size: few; v_call: TRBV7-8; cdr3_aa: CASRPGHKPYEQYF; cdr3_nt: TGTGCCAGCAGACCGGGACATAAACCCTACGAGCAGTACTTC
j_call: TRBJ2-7; d_call: TRBD2; clone_size: .; v_call: TRBV6-1; cdr3_aa: CASRPGLAGEVEYF; cdr3_nt: TGTGCCAGCAGACCGGGACTAGCGGGAGAGGTGGAGTACTTC
j_call: TRBJ2-2; d_call: TRBD2; clone_size: many; v_call: TRBV5-1; cdr3_aa: CASSYGLAEPNTGELFF; cdr3_nt: TGCGCCAGCAGCTACGGACTAGCGGAGCCCAACACCGGGGAGCTGTTTTTT
j_call: TRBJ2-3; d_call: TRBD2; clone_size: few; v_call: TRBV4-2; cdr3_aa: CASSPRSGAGGSTDTQYF; cdr3_nt: TGTGCCAGCAGCCCCCGATCGGGCGCGGGGGGAAGCACAGATACGCAGTATTTT
j_call: TRBJ2-7; d_call: .; clone_size: .; v_call: TRBV15; cdr3_aa: CATSRGQGSYEQYF; cdr3_nt: TGTGCCACCAGCAGAGGCCAGGGCTCCTACGAGCAGTACTTC
j_call: TRBJ1-5; d_call: .; clone_size: few; v_call: TRBV5-1; cdr3_aa: CASSPFQGMDQPQHF; cdr3_nt: TGCGCCAGCAGCCCCTTCCAGGGGATGGATCAGCCCCAGCATTTT
j_call: TRBJ2-7; d_call: TRBD1; clone_size: many; v_call: TRBV27; cdr3_aa: CASSSTQQGAYEQYF; cdr3_nt: TGTGCCAGCAGTAGCACCCAACAGGGGGCCTACGAGCAGTACTTC
j_call: TRBJ2-1; d_call: TRBD1; clone_size: many; v_call: TRBV24-1; cdr3_aa: CATGTGDSNEQFF; cdr3_nt: TGTGCCACGGGGACAGGGGACAGCAATGAGCAGTTCTTC
j_call: TRBJ2-7; d_call: TRBD1; clone_size: .; v_call: TRBV6-2/TRBV6-3; cdr3_aa: CASTNPGQSSYEQYF; cdr3_nt: TGTGCCAGCACCAATCCGGGACAGAGCTCCTACGAGCAGTACTTC
j_call: TRBJ2-7; d_call: TRBD1; clone_size: .; v_call: TRBV2; cdr3_aa: CASGTGGWQYF; cdr3_nt: TGTGCCAGCGGTACAGGGGGCTGGCAGTACTTC
j_call: TRBJ2-5; d_call: .; clone_size: many; v_call: TRBV7-2; cdr3_aa: CASSLSRGSAETQYF; cdr3_nt: TGTGCCAGCAGCTTATCTCGTGGCAGTGCAGAGACCCAGTACTTC
j_call: TRBJ2-2; d_call: .; clone_size: .; v_call: TRBV6-1; cdr3_aa: CASTPGGGKAGELFF; cdr3_nt: TGTGCCAGCACCCCGGGAGGGGGCAAGGCCGGGGAGCTGTTTTTT
j_call: TRBJ2-3; d_call: .; clone_size: few; v_call: TRBV29-1; cdr3_aa: CSVEDLQGPADTQYF; cdr3_nt: TGCAGCGTTGAAGATCTTCAGGGGCCGGCAGATACGCAGTATTTT
j_call: TRBJ1-2; d_call: .; clone_size: .; v_call: TRBV29-1; cdr3_aa: CSVLGRESGGYTF; cdr3_nt: TGCAGCGTTCTAGGCAGGGAGTCGGGTGGCTACACCTTC
j_call: TRBJ2-7; d_call: TRBD1; clone_size: .; v_call: TRBV15; cdr3_aa: CATSAGTGAYEQYF; cdr3_nt: TGTGCCACCAGCGCCGGGACAGGGGCATACGAGCAGTACTTC
j_call: TRBJ2-3; d_call: TRBD1; clone_size: .; v_call: TRBV5-1; cdr3_aa: CASSLAGTGRTDTQYF; cdr3_nt: TGCGCCAGCAGCTTGGCGGGGACAGGGAGGACAGATACGCAGTATTTT
j_call: TRBJ1-5; d_call: TRBD1; clone_size: .; v_call: TRBV5-6; cdr3_aa: CASSLKGTGINQPQHF; cdr3_nt: TGTGCCAGCAGCCTAAAGGGGACAGGGATTAATCAGCCCCAGCATTTT
j_call: TRBJ1-5; d_call: .; clone_size: many; v_call: TRBV5-1; cdr3_aa: CASSLGGGNQPQHF; cdr3_nt: TGTGCCAGCAGCTTAGGAGGGGGCAATCAGCCCCAGCATTTT
j_call: TRBJ2-7; d_call: .; clone_size: .; v_call: TRBV2; cdr3_aa: CASSNRDGNYEQYF; cdr3_nt: TGTGCCAGCAGTAACCGGGACGGAAACTACGAGCAGTACTTC
j_call: TRBJ2-7; d_call: .; clone_size: .; v_call: TRBV7-9; cdr3_aa: CASSGSWEQYF; cdr3_nt: TGTGCCAGCAGCGGATCGTGGGAGCAGTACTTC
j_call: TRBJ1-3; d_call: .; clone_size: many; v_call: TRBV7-9; cdr3_aa: CASTKDIATIYF; cdr3_nt: TGTGCCAGCACCAAGGACATCGCCACCATATATTTT
j_call: TRBJ2-7; d_call: TRBD2; clone_size: few; v_call: TRBV29-1; cdr3_aa: CSVGTSGRGAYEQYF; cdr3_nt: TGCAGCGTTGGGACTAGCGGGAGAGGGGCTTACGAGCAGTACTTC
j_call: TRBJ1-1; d_call: .; clone_size: .; v_call: TRBV15; cdr3_aa: CATSRAGAQMNTEAFF; cdr3_nt: TGTGCCACCAGCAGAGCGGGGGCCCAGATGAACACTGAAGCTTTCTTT